This T cell receptor (beta chain) stems from a study of blood T cell repertoires in COVID-19. Study in general: T cells, B-cell-depleted T cells, or PBMCs supplied cDNA or gDNA.

Per the original data handling: Counts of nucleated cells, estimated from reference gene primer amplification, were obtained. TCRdb keeps only in-frame clones here, not all; method: immunoSEQ multiplex PCR. V, J and clone size were drawn from that table, and D and trimming were deduced from the DNA. This table has about 58,000 clones, 75% to 90% appearing once. This CDR3 is built from 13 residues. Trimming stripped 4 bases from V and 8 bases from J, with 12 bases between. CDR1 and CDR2 from the germline V gene are MNHEY and SVGAGI. The sequence was obtained from an older woman with active COVID-19. The sequencing sample was made of peripheral blood. This sequence joins TRBV6-5 and TRBJ2-1; TRBD1 might be the D (6 bases). This chain's CDR3 is CASSSQGIHEQFF. The CDR3 DNA sequence: TGTGCCAGCAGTTCACAGGGAATTCATGAGCAGTTCTTC.